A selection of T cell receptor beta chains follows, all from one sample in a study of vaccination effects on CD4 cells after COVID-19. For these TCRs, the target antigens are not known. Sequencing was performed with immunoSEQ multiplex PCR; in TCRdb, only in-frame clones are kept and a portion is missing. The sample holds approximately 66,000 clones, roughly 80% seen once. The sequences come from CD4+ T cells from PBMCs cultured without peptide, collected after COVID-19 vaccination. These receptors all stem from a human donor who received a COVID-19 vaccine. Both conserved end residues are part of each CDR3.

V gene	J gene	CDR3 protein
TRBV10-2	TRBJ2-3	CASGQVTGATSTDTQYF
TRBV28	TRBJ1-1	CASSPPGVLNTEAFF
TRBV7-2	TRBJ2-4	CASSFSGGAENIQYF
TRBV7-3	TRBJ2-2	CASSLLVKVGATGELFF
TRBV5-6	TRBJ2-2	CASSLRFVGTGELFF
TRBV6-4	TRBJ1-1	CASDTGTLGTEAFF
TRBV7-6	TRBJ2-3	CASSSGVNHRGDTQYF
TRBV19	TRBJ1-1	CASSSAGGAAFF
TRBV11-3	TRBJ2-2	CASSLGPENTGELFF
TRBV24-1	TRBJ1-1	CASSGSGSNTEAFF
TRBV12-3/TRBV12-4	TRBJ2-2	CASSQGNGELFF
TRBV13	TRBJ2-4	CASSKAGTSVILAKNIQYF
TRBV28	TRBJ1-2	CASSTPSGQVPWGYTF
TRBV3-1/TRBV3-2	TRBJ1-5	CASSQAMGQGSNQPQHF
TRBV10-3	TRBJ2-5	CAISFGGGGETQYF
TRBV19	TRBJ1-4	CASSIRGDAFEKLFF
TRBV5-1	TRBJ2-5	CASSLVGTGNRQGETQYF
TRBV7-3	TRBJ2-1	CASSPRGQQYNEQFF
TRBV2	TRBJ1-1	CASSESLRGAFF
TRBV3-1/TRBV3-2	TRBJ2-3	CASAGSTDTQYF
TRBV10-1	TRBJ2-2	CASRQGSTGELFF
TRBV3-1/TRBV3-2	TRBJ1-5	CASSQSGGSNQPQHF
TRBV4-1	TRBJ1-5	CASSQVDSDNQPQHF
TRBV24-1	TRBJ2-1	CATSAQGPFYEQFF
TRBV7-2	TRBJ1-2	CASSLGRGRSGDGYTF
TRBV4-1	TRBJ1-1	CASSQPITITEAFF
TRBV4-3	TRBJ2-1	CASSQDRAGGRKQFF
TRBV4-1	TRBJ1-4	CASSQNPPGRINEKLFF
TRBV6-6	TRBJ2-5	CASSYRAQHLQETQYF
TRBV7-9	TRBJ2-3	CASSLGLAGGADTQYF
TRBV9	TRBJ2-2	CASSVDGQGNTGELFF
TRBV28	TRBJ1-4	CASSATGTGGEKLFF
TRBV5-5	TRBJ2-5	CASSVQGGETQYF
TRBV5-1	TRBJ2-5	CASSLALAGGIQETQYF
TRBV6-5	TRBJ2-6	CASRRLYSGANVLTF
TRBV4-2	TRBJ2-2	CASSQGVGGRGTTGELFF
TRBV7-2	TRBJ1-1	CASSLGGQGNTEAFF
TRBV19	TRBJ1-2	CASSQGREIYGYTF
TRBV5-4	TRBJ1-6	CASSSRTGLNSPLHF
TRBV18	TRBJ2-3	CASSLTGGSDTQYF
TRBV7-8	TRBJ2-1	CASSPSSDYDNEQFF
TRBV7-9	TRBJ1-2	CASSSIYRDRGPGIIGYTF
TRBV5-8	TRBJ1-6	CASSLRQGLANSPLHF
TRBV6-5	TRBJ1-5	CASSYLGQGGNQPQHF
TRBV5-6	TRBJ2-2	CASSLGPGLNTGELFF
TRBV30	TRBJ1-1	CAWSAGAGRVREAFF
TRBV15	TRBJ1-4	CATSRDHGSEKLFF
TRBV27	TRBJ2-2	CASIQRGGNTGELFF
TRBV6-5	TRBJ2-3	CASSYSDTDTQYF